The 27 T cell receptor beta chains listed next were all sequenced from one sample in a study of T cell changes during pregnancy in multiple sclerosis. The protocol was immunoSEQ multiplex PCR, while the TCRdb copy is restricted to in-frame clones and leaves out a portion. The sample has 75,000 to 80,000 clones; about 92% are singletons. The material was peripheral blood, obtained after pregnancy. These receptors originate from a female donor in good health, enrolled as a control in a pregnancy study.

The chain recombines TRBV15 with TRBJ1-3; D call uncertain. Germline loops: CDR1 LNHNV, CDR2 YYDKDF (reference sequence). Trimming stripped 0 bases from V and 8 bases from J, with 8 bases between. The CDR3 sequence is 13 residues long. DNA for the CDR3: TGTGCCACCAGCAGAGATTCTCGGGACACCATATATTTT. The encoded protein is CATSRDSRDTIYF.

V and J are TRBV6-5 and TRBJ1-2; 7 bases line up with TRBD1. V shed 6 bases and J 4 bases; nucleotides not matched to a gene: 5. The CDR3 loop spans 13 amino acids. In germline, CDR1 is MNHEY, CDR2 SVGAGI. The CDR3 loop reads CASSGRGVYGYTF. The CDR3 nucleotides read TGTGCCAGCAGCGGCAGGGGGGTCTATGGCTACACCTTC.

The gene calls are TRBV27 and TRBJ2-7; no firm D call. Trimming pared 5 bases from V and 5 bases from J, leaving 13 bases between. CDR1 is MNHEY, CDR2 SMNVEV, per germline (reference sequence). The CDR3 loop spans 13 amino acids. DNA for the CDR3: TGTGCCAGCAGTCCGACGTGGGCCCACGAGCAGTACTTC. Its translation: CASSPTWAHEQYF.

In DNA, the CDR3 is TGTGCCAGCAGTTTATTCCGGAACACTGAAGCTTTCTTT. Residues: CASSLFRNTEAFF. V and J are TRBV27 and TRBJ1-1, with D hard to call. CDR3 length: 13 residues. The ends were cut back, 1 base at V and 1 base at J, with 4 bases in the middle. Per the germline V gene, CDR1 is MNHEY and CDR2 is SMNVEV (reference sequence).

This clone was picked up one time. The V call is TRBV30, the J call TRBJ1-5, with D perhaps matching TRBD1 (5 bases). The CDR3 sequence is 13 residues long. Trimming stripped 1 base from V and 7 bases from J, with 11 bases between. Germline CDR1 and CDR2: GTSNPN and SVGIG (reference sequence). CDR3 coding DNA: TGTGCCTGGAGTGGGGACTTTGGCCAGCCCCAGCATTTT. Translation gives CAWSGDFGQPQHF.

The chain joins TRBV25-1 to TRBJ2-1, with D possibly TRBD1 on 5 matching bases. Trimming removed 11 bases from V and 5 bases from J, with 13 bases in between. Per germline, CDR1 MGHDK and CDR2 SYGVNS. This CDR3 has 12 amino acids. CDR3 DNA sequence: TGTGCCTCCCGACCAGGGAACAATGAGCAGTTCTTC. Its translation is CASRPGNNEQFF. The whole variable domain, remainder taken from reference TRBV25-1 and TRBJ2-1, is EADIYQTPRYLVIGTGKKITLECSQTMGHDKMYWYQQDPGMELHLIHYSYGVNSTEKGDLSSESTVSRIRTEHFPLTLESARPSHTSQYLCASRPGNNEQFFGPGTRLTVL.

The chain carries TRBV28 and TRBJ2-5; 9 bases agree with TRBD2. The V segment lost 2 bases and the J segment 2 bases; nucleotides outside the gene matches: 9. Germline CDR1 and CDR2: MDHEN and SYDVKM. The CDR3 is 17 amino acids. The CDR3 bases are TGTGCCAGCAGTTTACCGCCCGGGACTAGCTTTCAAGAGACCCAGTACTTC. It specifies CASSLPPGTSFQETQYF.

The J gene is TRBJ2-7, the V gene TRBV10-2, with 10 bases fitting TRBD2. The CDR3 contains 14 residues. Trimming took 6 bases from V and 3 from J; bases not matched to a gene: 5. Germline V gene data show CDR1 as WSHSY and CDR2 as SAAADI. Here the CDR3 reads CASRLGTSVYEQYF. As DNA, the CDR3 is TGCGCCAGCAGGCTCGGGACTAGCGTCTACGAGCAGTACTTC.

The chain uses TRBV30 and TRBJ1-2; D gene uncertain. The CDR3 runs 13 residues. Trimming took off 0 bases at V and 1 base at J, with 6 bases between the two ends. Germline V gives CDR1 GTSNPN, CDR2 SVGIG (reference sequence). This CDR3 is CAWSVGDNYGYTF. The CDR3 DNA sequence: TGTGCCTGGAGTGTCGGAGATAACTATGGCTACACCTTC. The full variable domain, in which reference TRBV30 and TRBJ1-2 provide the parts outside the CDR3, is SQTIHQWPATLVQPVGSPLSLECTVEGTSNPNLYWYRQAAGRGLQLLFYSVGIGQISSEVPQNLSASRPQDRQFILSSKKLLLSDSGFYLCAWSVGDNYGYTFGSGTRLTVV.

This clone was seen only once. CDR3 coding DNA: TGTGCCAGCAGTTACGTTCAGCGAGATACGCAGTATTTT. It codes for CASSYVQRDTQYF. The J gene is TRBJ2-3, the V gene TRBV6-5; D ambiguous. Trimming took off 2 bases at V and 5 bases at J, with 8 bases between the two ends. The CDR3 is 13 residues long. Per the germline V gene, CDR1 is MNHEY and CDR2 is SVGAGI.

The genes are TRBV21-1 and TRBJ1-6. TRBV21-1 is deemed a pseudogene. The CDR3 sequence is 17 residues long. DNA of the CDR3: TGTGCCAGCAGCATGGGGGGAAAAAGCCCCAATAATTCACCCCTCCACTTT. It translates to CASSMGGKSPNNSPLHF.

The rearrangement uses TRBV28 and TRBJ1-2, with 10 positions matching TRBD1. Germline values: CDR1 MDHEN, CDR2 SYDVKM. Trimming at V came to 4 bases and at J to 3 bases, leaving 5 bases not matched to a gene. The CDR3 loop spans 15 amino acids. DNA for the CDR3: TGTGCCAGCAGTTCCGGGACAGGGGTGGACTATGGCTACACCTTC. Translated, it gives CASSSGTGVDYGYTF.

CDR3 DNA sequence: TGTGCCAGCACTCCCGGACAGTTGAGCGGGGAGCTGTTTTTT. Amino acid sequence: CASTPGQLSGELFF. The rearrangement links TRBV27 to TRBJ2-2, with D maybe TRBD1 (6 bases). The germline gives CDR1 MNHEY, CDR2 SMNVEV (reference sequence). This CDR3 contains 14 residues. The V end lost 7 bases, the J end lost 7 bases, and 16 bases lay between the germline ends.

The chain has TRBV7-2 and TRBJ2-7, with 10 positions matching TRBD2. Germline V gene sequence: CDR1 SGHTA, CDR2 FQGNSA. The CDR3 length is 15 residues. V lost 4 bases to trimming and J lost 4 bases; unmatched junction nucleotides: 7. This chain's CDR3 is CASSSPTSGRYEQYF. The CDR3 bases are TGTGCCAGCAGCTCGCCGACTAGCGGGCGATACGAGCAGTACTTC.

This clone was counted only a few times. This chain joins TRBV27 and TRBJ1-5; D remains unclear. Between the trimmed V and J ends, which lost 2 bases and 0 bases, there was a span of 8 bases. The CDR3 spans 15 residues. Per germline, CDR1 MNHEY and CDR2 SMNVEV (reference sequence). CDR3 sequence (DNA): TGTGCCAGCAGTTTAGGGCTTTATAGCAATCAGCCCCAGCATTTT. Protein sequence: CASSLGLYSNQPQHF.

The CDR3 DNA is TGTGCCAGCAGCGTAACAGGCTCATTCTACGAGCAGTACTTC. Its translation is CASSVTGSFYEQYF. V usage is TRBV9 and J usage is TRBJ2-7, with D possibly being TRBD1 (5 bases). The germline V gene has CDR1 SGDLS and CDR2 YYNGEE. V was cut by 1 base and J by 3 bases, with 11 bases left in between. The CDR3 spans 14 residues.

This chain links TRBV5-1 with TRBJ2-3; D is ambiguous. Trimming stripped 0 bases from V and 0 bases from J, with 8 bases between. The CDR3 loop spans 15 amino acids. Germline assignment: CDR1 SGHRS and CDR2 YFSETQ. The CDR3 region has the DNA TGCGCCAGCAGCTTGGCCTACGGTAGCACAGATACGCAGTATTTT. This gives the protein CASSLAYGSTDTQYF.

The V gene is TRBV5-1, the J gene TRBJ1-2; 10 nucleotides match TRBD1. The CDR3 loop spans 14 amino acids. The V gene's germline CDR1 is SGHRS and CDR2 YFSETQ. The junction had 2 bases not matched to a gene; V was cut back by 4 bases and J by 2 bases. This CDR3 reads CASSPDRGNYGYTF. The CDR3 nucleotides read TGCGCCAGCAGCCCGGACAGGGGGAACTATGGCTACACCTTC.

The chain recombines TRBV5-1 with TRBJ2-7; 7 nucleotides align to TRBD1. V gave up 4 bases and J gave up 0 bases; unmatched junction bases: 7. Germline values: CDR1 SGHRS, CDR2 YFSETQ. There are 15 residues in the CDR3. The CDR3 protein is CASSPTGDPSYEQYF. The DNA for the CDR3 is TGCGCCAGCAGCCCTACAGGGGACCCCTCCTACGAGCAGTACTTC. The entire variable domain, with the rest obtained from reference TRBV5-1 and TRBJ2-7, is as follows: KAGVTQTPRYLIKTRGQQVTLSCSPISGHRSVSWYQQTPGQGLQFLFEYFSETQRNKGNFPGRFSGRQFSNSRSEMNVSTLELGDSALYLCASSPTGDPSYEQYFGPGTRLTVT.

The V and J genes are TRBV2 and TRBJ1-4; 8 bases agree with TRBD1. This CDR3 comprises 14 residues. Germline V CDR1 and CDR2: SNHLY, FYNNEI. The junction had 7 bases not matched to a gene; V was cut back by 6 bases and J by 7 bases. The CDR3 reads CASREQGGAEKLFF. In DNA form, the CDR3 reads TGTGCCAGCAGGGAACAGGGGGGAGCTGAAAAACTGTTTTTT.

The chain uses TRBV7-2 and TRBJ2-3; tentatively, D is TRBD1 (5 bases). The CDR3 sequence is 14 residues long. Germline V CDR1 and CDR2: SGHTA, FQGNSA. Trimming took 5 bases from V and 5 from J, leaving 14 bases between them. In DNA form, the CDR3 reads TGTGCCAGCAGCCTCGGACATGGCGGAGATACGCAGTATTTT. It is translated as CASSLGHGGDTQYF.

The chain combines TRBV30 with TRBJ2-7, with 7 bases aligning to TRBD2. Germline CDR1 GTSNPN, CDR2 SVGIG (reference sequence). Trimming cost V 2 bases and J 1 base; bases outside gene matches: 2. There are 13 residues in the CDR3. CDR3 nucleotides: TGTGCCTGGAGTCGGGGGGAATCCTACGAGCAGTACTTC. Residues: CAWSRGESYEQYF.

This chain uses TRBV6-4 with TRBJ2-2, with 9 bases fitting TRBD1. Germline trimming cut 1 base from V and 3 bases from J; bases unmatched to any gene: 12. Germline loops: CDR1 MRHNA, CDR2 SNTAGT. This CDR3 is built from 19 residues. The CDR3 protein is CASSDCRDRVWLHTGELFF. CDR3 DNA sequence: TGTGCCAGCAGTGACTGCCGGGACAGGGTCTGGTTGCACACCGGGGAGCTGTTTTTT.

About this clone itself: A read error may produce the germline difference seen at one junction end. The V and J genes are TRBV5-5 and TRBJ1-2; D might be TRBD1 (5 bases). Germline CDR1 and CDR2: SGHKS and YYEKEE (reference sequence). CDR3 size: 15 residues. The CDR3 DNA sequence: TGTGCCAGTAGCTCGGGGGTTTTACGAGGAGAGGGCTACACCTTC. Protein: CASSSGVLRGEGYTF.

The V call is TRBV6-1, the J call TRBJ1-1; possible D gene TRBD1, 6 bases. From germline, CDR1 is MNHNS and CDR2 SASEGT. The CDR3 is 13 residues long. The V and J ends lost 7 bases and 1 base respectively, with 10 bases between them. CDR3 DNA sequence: TGTGCCAGCAACGGACAGCCGAACACTGAAGCTTTCTTT. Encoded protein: CASNGQPNTEAFF.

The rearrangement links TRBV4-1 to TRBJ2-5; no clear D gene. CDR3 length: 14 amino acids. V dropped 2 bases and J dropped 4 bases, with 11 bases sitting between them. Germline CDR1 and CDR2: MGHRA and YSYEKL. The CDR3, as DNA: TGCGCCAGCAGCCAACAGGCCAGTGTAGAGACCCAGTACTTC. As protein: CASSQQASVETQYF.

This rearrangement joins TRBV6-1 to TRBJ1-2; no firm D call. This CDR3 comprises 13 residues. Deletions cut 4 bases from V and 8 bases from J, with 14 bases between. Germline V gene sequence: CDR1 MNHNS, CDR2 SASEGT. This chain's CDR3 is CASSGGILRGYTF. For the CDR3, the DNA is TGTGCCAGCAGTGGCGGAATTTTGCGGGGCTACACCTTC.